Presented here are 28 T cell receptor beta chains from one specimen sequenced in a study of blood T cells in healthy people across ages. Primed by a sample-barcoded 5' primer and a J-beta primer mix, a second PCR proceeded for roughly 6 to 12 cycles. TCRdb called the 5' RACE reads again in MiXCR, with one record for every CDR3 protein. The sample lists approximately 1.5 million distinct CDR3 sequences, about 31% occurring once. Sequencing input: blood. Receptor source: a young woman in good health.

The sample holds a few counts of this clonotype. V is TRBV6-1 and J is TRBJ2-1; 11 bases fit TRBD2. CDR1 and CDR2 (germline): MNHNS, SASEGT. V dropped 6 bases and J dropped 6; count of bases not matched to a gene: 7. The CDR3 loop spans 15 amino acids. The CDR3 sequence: CASRLLAGAVNEQFF. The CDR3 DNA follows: TGTGCCAGCAGACTACTAGCGGGGGCTGTCAATGAGCAGTTCTTC.

CDR3 in DNA: TGTGCCAGCAGCTGGAGGCAGGGGGCCTACGAGCAGTACTTC. Amino acid sequence: CASSWRQGAYEQYF. The chain combines TRBV5-4 with TRBJ2-7; 7 nucleotides match TRBD1. Looked up from germline, CDR1 is SGHNT and CDR2 is YYREEE (reference sequence). The CDR3 has 14 amino acids. V gave up 3 bases and J gave up 2 bases; unmatched junction bases: 5.

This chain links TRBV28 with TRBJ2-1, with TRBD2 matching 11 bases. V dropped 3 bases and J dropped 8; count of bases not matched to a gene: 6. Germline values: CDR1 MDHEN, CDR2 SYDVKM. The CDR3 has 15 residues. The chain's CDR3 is CASSFSGRDNDEQFF. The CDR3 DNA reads TGTGCCAGCAGTTTTAGCGGGAGGGATAATGATGAGCAGTTCTTC.

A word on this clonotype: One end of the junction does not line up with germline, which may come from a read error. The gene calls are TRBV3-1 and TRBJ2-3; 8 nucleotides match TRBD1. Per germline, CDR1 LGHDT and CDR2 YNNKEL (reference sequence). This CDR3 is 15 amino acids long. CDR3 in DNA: TGTGCCTGCAGCCGGCGGGACAGGTCCACAGATACGCAGTATTTT. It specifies CACSRRDRSTDTQYF.

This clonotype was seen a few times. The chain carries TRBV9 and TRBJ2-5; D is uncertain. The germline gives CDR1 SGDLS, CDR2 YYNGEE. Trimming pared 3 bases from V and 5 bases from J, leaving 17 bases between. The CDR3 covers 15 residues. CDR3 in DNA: TGTGCCAGCAGCGGTTCCGCTACCCTAGGGGAGACCCAGTACTTC. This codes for CASSGSATLGETQYF.

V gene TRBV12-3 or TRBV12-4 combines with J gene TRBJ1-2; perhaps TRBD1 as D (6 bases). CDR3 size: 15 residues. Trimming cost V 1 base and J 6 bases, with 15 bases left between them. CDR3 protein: CASSLGPSGVDGYTF. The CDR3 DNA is TGTGCCAGCAGTTTAGGGCCCTCAGGGGTAGATGGCTACACCTTC.

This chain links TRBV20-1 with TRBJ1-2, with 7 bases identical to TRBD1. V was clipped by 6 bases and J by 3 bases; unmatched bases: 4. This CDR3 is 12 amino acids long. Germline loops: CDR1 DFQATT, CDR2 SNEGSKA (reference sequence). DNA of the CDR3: TGCAGTGCCTACGGACAGGACTATGGCTACACCTTC. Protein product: CSAYGQDYGYTF.

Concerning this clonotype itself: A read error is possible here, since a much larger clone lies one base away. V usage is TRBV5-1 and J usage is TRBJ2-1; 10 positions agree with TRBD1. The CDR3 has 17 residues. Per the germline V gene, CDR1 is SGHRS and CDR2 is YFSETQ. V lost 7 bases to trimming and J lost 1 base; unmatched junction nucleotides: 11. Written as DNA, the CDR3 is TGCGCCAGCGGCTCAAGACAGGGGGCTAGTTCCTACAATGAGCAGTTCTTC. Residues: CASGSRQGASSYNEQFF.

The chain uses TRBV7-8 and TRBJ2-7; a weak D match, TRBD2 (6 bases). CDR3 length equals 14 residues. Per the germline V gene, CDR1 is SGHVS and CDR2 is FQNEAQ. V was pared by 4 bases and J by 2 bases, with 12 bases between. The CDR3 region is CASSSGLPPYEQYF. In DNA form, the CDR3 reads TGTGCCAGCAGCTCGGGACTTCCTCCCTACGAGCAGTACTTC.

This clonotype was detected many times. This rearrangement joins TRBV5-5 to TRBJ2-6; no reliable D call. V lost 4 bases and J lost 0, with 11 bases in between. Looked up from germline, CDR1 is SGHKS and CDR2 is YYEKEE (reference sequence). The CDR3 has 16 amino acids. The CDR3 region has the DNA TGTGCCAGCAGCGAAGGGTGGAGCTCTGGGGCCAACGTCCTGACTTTC. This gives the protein CASSEGWSSGANVLTF. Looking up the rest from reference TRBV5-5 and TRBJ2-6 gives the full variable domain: DAGVTQSPTHLIKTRGQQVTLRCSPISGHKSVSWYQQVLGQGPQFIFQYYEKEERGRGNFPDRFSARQFPNYSSELNVNALLLGDSALYLCASSEGWSSGANVLTFGAGSRLTVL.

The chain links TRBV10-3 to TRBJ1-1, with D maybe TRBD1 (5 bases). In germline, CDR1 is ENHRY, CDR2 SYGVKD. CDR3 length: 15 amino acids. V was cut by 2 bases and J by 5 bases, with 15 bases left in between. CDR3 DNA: TGTGCCATCAGTGAGGGGCCGGGGGTGAGAACTGAAGCTTTCTTT. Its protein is CAISEGPGVRTEAFF.

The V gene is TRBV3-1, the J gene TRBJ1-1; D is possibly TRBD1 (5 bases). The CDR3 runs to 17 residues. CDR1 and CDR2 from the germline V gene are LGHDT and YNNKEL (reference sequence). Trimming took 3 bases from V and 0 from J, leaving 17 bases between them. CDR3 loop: CASSQGRRTTLNTEAFF. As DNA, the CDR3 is TGTGCCAGCAGCCAGGGGCGACGGACGACCCTGAACACTGAAGCTTTCTTT.

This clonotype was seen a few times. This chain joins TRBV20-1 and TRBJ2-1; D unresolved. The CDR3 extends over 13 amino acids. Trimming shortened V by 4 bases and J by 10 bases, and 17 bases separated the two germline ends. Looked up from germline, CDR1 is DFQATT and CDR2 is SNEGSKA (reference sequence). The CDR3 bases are TGCAGTGCTAAGCGAGTGGTTAAAGAGGAGCAGTTCTTC. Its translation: CSAKRVVKEEQFF.

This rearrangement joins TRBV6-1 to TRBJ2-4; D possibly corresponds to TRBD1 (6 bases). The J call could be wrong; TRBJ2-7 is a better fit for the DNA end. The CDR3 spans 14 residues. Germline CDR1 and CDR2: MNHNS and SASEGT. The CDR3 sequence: CASTPRGNPYEQYF. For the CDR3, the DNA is TGTGCCAGCACCCCAAGGGGGAATCCCTACGAGCAGTACTTC.

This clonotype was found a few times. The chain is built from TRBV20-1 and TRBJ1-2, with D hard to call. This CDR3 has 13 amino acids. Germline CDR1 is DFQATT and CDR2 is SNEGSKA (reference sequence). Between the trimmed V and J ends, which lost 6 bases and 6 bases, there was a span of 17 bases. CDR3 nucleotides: TGCAGTGCCAAGAAACAGATCGGCGATGGCTACACCTTC. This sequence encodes CSAKKQIGDGYTF.

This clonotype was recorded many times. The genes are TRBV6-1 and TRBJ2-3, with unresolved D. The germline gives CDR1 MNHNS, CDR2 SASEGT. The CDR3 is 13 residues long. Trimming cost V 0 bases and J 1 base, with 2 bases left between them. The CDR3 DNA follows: TGTGCCAGCAGTGAAGCGGGCACAGATACGCAGTATTTT. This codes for CASSEAGTDTQYF.

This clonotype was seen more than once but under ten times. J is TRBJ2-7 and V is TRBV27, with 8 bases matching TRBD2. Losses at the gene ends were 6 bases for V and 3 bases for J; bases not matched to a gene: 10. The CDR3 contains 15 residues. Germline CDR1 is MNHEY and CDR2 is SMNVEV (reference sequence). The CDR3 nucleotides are TGTGCCAGCAGCCTTGGACTAGCCACCTACTACGAGCAGTACTTC. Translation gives CASSLGLATYYEQYF.

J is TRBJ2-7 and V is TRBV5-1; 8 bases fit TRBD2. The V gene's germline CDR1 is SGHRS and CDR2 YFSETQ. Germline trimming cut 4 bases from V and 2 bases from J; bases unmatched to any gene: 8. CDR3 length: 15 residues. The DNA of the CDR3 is TGCGCCAGCAGCCCTTGGACTAGCCCAACCTACGAGCAGTACTTC. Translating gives CASSPWTSPTYEQYF. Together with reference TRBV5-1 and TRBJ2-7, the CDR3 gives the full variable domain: KAGVTQTPRYLIKTRGQQVTLSCSPISGHRSVSWYQQTPGQGLQFLFEYFSETQRNKGNFPGRFSGRQFSNSRSEMNVSTLELGDSALYLCASSPWTSPTYEQYFGPGTRLTVT.

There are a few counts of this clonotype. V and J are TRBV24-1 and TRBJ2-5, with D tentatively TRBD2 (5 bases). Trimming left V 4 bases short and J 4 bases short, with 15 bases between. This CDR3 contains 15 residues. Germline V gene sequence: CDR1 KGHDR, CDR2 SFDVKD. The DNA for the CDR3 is TGTGCCACCAGTGACTCCGGAGGCCGATCAGAGACCCAGTACTTC. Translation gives CATSDSGGRSETQYF.

CDR3 nucleotide sequence: TGCAGTGCTAGAGGTAGCGGAATAGCGCATTACAAAAAATCACAAGAGACCCAGTACTTC. It encodes CSARGSGIAHYKKSQETQYF. V and J are TRBV20-1 and TRBJ2-5; tentative D call: TRBD2 (6 bases). This CDR3 is built from 20 residues. Per the germline V gene, CDR1 is DFQATT and CDR2 is SNEGSKA (reference sequence). With 1 base removed from V and 2 bases from J, the gap between germline ends came to 29 bases.

Here the CDR3 DNA reads TGTGCCAGCAGCGTGGGGGTGGCAGGGAACTATGGCTACACCTTC. Amino acids: CASSVGVAGNYGYTF. V and J are TRBV9 and TRBJ1-2, with D perhaps matching TRBD1 (5 bases). The ends were cut back, 2 bases at V and 2 bases at J, with 13 bases in the middle. CDR3 length equals 15 residues. Germline lookup yields CDR1 SGDLS and CDR2 YYNGEE. Drawing the rest from reference TRBV9 and TRBJ1-2, the complete variable domain is DSGVTQTPKHLITATGQRVTLRCSPRSGDLSVYWYQQSLDQGLQFLIQYYNGEERAKGNILERFSAQQFPDLHSELNLSSLELGDSALYFCASSVGVAGNYGYTFGSGTRLTVV.

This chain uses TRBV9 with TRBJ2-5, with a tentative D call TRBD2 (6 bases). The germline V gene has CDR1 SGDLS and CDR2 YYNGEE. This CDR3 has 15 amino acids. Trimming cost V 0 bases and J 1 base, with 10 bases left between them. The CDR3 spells CASSVVGRFQETQYF. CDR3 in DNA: TGTGCCAGCAGCGTAGTGGGGAGGTTCCAAGAGACCCAGTACTTC.

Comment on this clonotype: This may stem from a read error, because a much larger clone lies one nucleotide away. Here the CDR3 DNA reads TGCGCCAGCAGCCAAACTAGCGGGGGGGCCTACAATGAGCAGTTCTTC. Encoded protein: CASSQTSGGAYNEQFF. J is TRBJ2-1 and V is TRBV4-1; 13 nucleotides align to TRBD2. Unmatched junction bases numbered 0, after V lost 2 bases and J lost 2 bases. Per germline, CDR1 MGHRA and CDR2 YSYEKL. CDR3 length: 16 residues.

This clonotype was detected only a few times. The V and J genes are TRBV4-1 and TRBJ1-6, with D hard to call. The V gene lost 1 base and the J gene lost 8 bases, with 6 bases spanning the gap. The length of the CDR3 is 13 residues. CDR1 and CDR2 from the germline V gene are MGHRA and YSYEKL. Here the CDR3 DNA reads TGCGCCAGCAGCCAAGTACTCGATTCACCCCTCCACTTT. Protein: CASSQVLDSPLHF.

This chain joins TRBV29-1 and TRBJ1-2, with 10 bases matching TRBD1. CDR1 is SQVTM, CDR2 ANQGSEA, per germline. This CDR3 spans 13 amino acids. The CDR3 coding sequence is TGCAACGCCTCTTTTGGGACAGGGGATGGCTACACCTTC. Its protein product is CNASFGTGDGYTF.

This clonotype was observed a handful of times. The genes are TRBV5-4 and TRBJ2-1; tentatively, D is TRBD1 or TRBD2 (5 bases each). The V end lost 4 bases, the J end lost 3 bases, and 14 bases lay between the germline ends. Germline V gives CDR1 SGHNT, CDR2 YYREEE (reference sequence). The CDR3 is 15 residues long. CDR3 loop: CASSRFGASYNEQFF. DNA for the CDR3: TGTGCCAGCAGCCGCTTCGGGGCAAGCTACAATGAGCAGTTCTTC.

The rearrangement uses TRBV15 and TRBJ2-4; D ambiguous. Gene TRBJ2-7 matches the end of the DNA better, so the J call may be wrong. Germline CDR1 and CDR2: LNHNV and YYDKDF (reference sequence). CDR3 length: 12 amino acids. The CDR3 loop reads CATSRPKSEQYF. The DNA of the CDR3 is TGTGCCACCAGCAGACCAAAAAGCGAGCAGTACTTC.

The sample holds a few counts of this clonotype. The CDR3 reads CSVAPDREHVYGYTF. The CDR3 bases are TGCAGCGTTGCCCCAGACAGGGAGCATGTCTATGGCTACACCTTC. This sequence joins TRBV29-1 and TRBJ1-2; TRBD1 aligns across 7 bases. There are 15 residues in the CDR3. Germline V gene data show CDR1 as SQVTM and CDR2 as ANQGSEA. Trimming cost V 4 bases and J 4 bases; bases outside gene matches: 12.